These 19 T cell receptor beta chains share one sample of origin, sequenced in a study of cytomegalovirus exposure and HLA in healthy donors. With 60 Vbeta and 13 Jbeta primers, the PCR was carried out. Only in-frame clones appear in the TCRdb table, and some are missing; sequencing was by immunoSEQ multiplex PCR. The profile shows 110,000 to 150,000 clones, roughly 80% of them singletons. Sequencing was done on a sample of PBMCs. All receptors come from a man aged 35 to 55 in good health and CMV-seropositive.

The V and J genes are TRBV7-8 and TRBJ1-1; D is unresolved. Trimming stripped 5 bases from V and 1 base from J, with 17 bases between. Germline CDR1 reads SGHVS; CDR2 reads FQNEAQ. The CDR3 is 16 residues long. The CDR3 sequence: CASSPRFIRRNTEAFF. DNA for the CDR3: TGTGCCAGCAGCCCCCGTTTTATCCGGAGGAACACTGAAGCTTTCTTT. The variable domain in full, with the rest retrieved from reference TRBV7-8 and TRBJ1-1, is GAGVSQSPRYKVAKRGQDVALRCDPISGHVSLFWYQQALGQGPEFLTYFQNEAQLDKSGLPSDRFFAERPEGSVSTLKIQRTQQEDSAVYLCASSPRFIRRNTEAFFGQGTRLTVV.

The rearrangement links TRBV10-1 to TRBJ1-1, with 7 bases that match TRBD1. The CDR3 covers 13 residues. In germline, CDR1 is WNHNN, CDR2 SYGVQD (reference sequence). With V trimmed by 6 bases and J by 5 bases, 6 bases remained unmatched. The CDR3 sequence is CASSLTGSTEAFF. The CDR3 nucleotides read TGCGCCAGCAGCCTGACAGGGTCAACTGAAGCTTTCTTT.

The J gene is TRBJ2-1, the V gene TRBV29-1, with 12 bases fitting TRBD2. CDR3 length: 16 amino acids. CDR1 SQVTM and CDR2 ANQGSEA come from the germline V gene. V gave up 2 bases and J gave up 8 bases; unmatched junction bases: 10. The CDR3 DNA reads as TGCAGCGTTGAAAATCCGACTAGCGGGAGTCGCGATGAGCAGTTCTTC. This translates into CSVENPTSGSRDEQFF.

The rearrangement joins TRBV7-8 to TRBJ1-2; weak D call: TRBD1 (6 bases). CDR1 is SGHVS and CDR2 is FQNEAQ in the germline V gene. The CDR3 is made up of 14 amino acids. Trimming removed 4 bases at V and 3 bases at J, with 12 bases between. Here the CDR3 reads CASSSGVSDYGYTF. For the CDR3, the DNA is TGTGCCAGCAGCTCAGGGGTGTCTGACTATGGCTACACCTTC. The entire variable domain, with the rest obtained from reference TRBV7-8 and TRBJ1-2, is as follows: GAGVSQSPRYKVAKRGQDVALRCDPISGHVSLFWYQQALGQGPEFLTYFQNEAQLDKSGLPSDRFFAERPEGSVSTLKIQRTQQEDSAVYLCASSSGVSDYGYTFGSGTRLTVV.

This clone has a single count. The rearrangement uses TRBV25-1 and TRBJ1-6; D remains ambiguous. Germline CDR1 is MGHDK and CDR2 is SYGVNS. This CDR3 spans 16 amino acids. Trimming removed 3 bases from V and 6 bases from J, with 15 bases in between. CDR3 amino acids: CASSDRVALGNSPLHF. CDR3 coding DNA: TGTGCCAGCAGTGACCGGGTAGCTCTGGGTAATTCACCCCTCCACTTT.

The chain has TRBV19 and TRBJ2-3, with TRBD1 matching 11 bases. V shed 2 bases and J 4 bases; nucleotides not matched to a gene: 11. The CDR3 spans 18 residues. Germline lookup yields CDR1 LNHDA and CDR2 SQIVND (reference sequence). CDR3 nucleotides: TGTGCCAGTAGTATAAGGACAGGGGGCCCATCCACTCCAGATACGCAGTATTTT. It specifies CASSIRTGGPSTPDTQYF. The full variable domain, completed using reference TRBV19 and TRBJ2-3, is DGGITQSPKYLFRKEGQNVTLSCEQNLNHDAMYWYRQDPGQGLRLIYYSQIVNDFQKGDIAEGYSVSREKKESFPLTVTSAQKNPTAFYLCASSIRTGGPSTPDTQYFGPGTRLTVL.

The chain has TRBV14 and TRBJ1-1, with 9 bases identical to TRBD1. The CDR3 is made up of 15 amino acids. J was trimmed by 5 bases and V by 4 bases; bases with no gene match: 8. The germline gives CDR1 SGHDN, CDR2 FVKESK. This CDR3 reads CASSRTTGGWTEAFF. In nucleotides, the CDR3 is TGTGCCAGCAGCCGGACCACAGGGGGCTGGACTGAAGCTTTCTTT.

The chain uses TRBV11-2 and TRBJ2-1; 7 positions match TRBD2. The CDR3 runs to 14 residues. The V gene end was trimmed by 4 bases and the J gene end by 6 bases; junction bases not matched to a gene: 6. Germline V gene sequence: CDR1 SGHAT, CDR2 FQNNGV. DNA of the CDR3: TGTGCCAGCAGCTCGACGACTAGCTCCAATGAGCAGTTCTTC. The encoded protein is CASSSTTSSNEQFF. The full variable domain, rest sourced from reference TRBV11-2 and TRBJ2-1, is EAGVAQSPRYKIIEKRQSVAFWCNPISGHATLYWYQQILGQGPKLLIQFQNNGVVDDSQLPKDRFSAERLKGVDSTLKIQPAKLEDSAVYLCASSSTTSSNEQFFGPGTRLTVL.

V gene TRBV27 combines with J gene TRBJ1-3, with D perhaps matching TRBD1 (5 bases). Trimming stripped 3 bases from V and 1 base from J, with 7 bases between. The germline gives CDR1 MNHEY, CDR2 SMNVEV (reference sequence). This CDR3 spans 14 amino acids. The CDR3 protein is CASSLTVSGNTIYF. CDR3 nucleotide sequence: TGTGCCAGCAGTTTGACAGTGTCTGGAAACACCATATATTTT.

The chain links TRBV5-4 to TRBJ2-3; D is undetermined. CDR3 length equals 15 residues. The V gene's germline CDR1 is SGHNT and CDR2 YYREEE (reference sequence). Trimming removed 7 bases at V and 6 bases at J, with 21 bases between. The CDR3 coding sequence is TGTGCCAGCTCTCTTTGGGCAGTCTCCACGGATACGCAGTATTTT. Translated: CASSLWAVSTDTQYF.

This clone has more than one count but fewer than ten. The rearrangement links TRBV6-1 to TRBJ1-2, with TRBD1 identical over 7 bases. There are 17 residues in the CDR3. Germline-derived CDR1 and CDR2 are MNHNS and SASEGT. Trimming removed 3 bases from V and 0 bases from J; junction bases left unmatched: 10. The CDR3 DNA reads as TGTGCCAGCAGTGATCTCCGACAGGGATTAGCTAACTATGGCTACACCTTC. Translating gives CASSDLRQGLANYGYTF.

This sequence joins TRBV5-4 and TRBJ1-5, with 10 bases lining up with TRBD1. The CDR3 runs to 15 residues. Germline assignment: CDR1 SGHNT and CDR2 YYREEE (reference sequence). V dropped 0 bases and J dropped 4; count of bases not matched to a gene: 1. The CDR3 DNA reads TGTGCCAGCAGCTTGGGGGGACAGGGGAATCAGCCCCAGCATTTT. This gives the protein CASSLGGQGNQPQHF.

This rearrangement joins TRBV9 to TRBJ2-7; no clear D. The CDR3 contains 10 residues. The germline V gene has CDR1 SGDLS and CDR2 YYNGEE. V lost 1 base to trimming and J lost 9 bases, with 5 bases between them. The CDR3 protein is CASSVRGQYF. The DNA of the CDR3 is TGTGCCAGCAGCGTAAGAGGGCAGTACTTC. Full variable domain (remainder filled in from reference TRBV9 and TRBJ2-7): DSGVTQTPKHLITATGQRVTLRCSPRSGDLSVYWYQQSLDQGLQFLIQYYNGEERAKGNILERFSAQQFPDLHSELNLSSLELGDSALYFCASSVRGQYFGPGTRLTVT.

The gene calls are TRBV7-2 and TRBJ2-7; D is possibly TRBD2 (5 bases). The CDR3 loop spans 15 amino acids. Germline CDR1 is SGHTA and CDR2 is FQGNSA. V was shortened by 5 bases and J by 3 bases, with 17 bases between the two germline ends. Here the CDR3 reads CASSPPSGFLYEQYF. The CDR3 nucleotides read TGTGCCAGCAGCCCCCCGTCGGGATTCCTCTACGAGCAGTACTTC.

This clone was counted once. The V gene is TRBV7-6, the J gene TRBJ1-2; the match to TRBD1 covers 9 bases. The trim removed 4 bases at V and 3 bases at J, leaving 12 bases unmatched. Germline V CDR1 and CDR2: SGHVS, FNYEAQ. This CDR3 contains 17 residues. The CDR3 DNA is TGTGCCAGCAGCTATACGGTGGGGACAGGGTGGGACTATGGCTACACCTTC. This codes for CASSYTVGTGWDYGYTF.

This clone was seen a handful of times. This chain joins TRBV30 and TRBJ2-7, with TRBD2 as a possible D gene (5 bases). Trimming pared 4 bases from V and 5 bases from J, leaving 12 bases between. The CDR3 has 12 amino acids. The germline V gene has CDR1 GTSNPN and CDR2 SVGIG (reference sequence). For the CDR3, the DNA is TGTGCCTGGAATGAGGGCCGTGACGAGCAGTACTTC. Residues: CAWNEGRDEQYF. Using reference TRBV30 and TRBJ2-7 for the parts outside the CDR3, the full variable domain is SQTIHQWPATLVQPVGSPLSLECTVEGTSNPNLYWYRQAAGRGLQLLFYSVGIGQISSEVPQNLSASRPQDRQFILSSKKLLLSDSGFYLCAWNEGRDEQYFGPGTRLTVT.

V gene TRBV5-1 combines with J gene TRBJ2-7, with D hard to call. The CDR3 totals 15 residues. CDR1 SGHRS and CDR2 YFSETQ come from the germline V gene. Trimming left V 0 bases short and J 3 bases short, with 13 bases between. CDR3 DNA sequence: TGCGCCAGCAGCTTGGTGGTGGGCGTTCTCTACGAGCAGTACTTC. It encodes CASSLVVGVLYEQYF.

The chain has TRBV30 and TRBJ2-2; TRBD1 might be the D (6 bases). The CDR3 has 15 amino acids. Germline CDR1 is GTSNPN and CDR2 is SVGIG (reference sequence). V lost 0 bases and J 4 bases, leaving 12 bases between the germline ends. The CDR3 reads CAWSVTRGGTGELFF. DNA for the CDR3: TGTGCCTGGAGTGTAACTAGAGGGGGCACCGGGGAGCTGTTTTTT.

This CDR3 reads CASSPGQRFPGYGYTF. In DNA, the CDR3 is TGTGCCAGCAGCCCGGGACAGAGGTTTCCGGGGTATGGCTACACCTTC. The chain combines TRBV13 with TRBJ1-2; 7 nucleotides line up with TRBD1. CDR1 is PRHDT, CDR2 FYEKMQ, per germline (reference sequence). This CDR3 spans 16 amino acids. V gave up 5 bases and J gave up 5 bases; unmatched junction bases: 14.